Sequencing of this T cell receptor (beta chain) was carried out in a study of shared clonotypes between healthy human individuals. Study outcomes and limitations: Clonotype sharing among donors was expected to depend on sequencing depth.

V was pared by 5 bases and J by 5 bases, with 17 bases between. There are 15 residues in the CDR3. From germline, CDR1 is SGHTA and CDR2 FQGNSA. The material for each subset, its genomic DNA, was split evenly across several immunoSEQ plates. In the original analysis: ImmunoSEQ only sent back junction sequences with no quality scores, so filtering was done differently. Method: immunoSEQ multiplex PCR; TCRdb's copy keeps in-frame clones and lacks some. The V and J calls and clone size come from that table; D and trimming were worked out from the DNA. The table has over a million clones, about 98.5% seen once. Turning to this clone: Antigen unknown.

This TCR was recovered from a man under 40 in good health. Sequencing used naive CD4+ T cells sorted from blood. Subset in this sample: CD45RA+ positively selected. The rearrangement joins TRBV7-2 to TRBJ2-3; TRBD1 might be the D (6 bases). DNA for the CDR3: TGTGCCAGCAGCCAACGGACAGACGTGGGAGATACGCAGTATTTT. It specifies CASSQRTDVGDTQYF.